This T cell receptor (beta chain) was found in a study of vaccination effects on CD4 cells after COVID-19 (dated by TCRdb to between 2021 and 2022). For the wider study: Each participant got two doses of an mRNA SARS-CoV-2 vaccine, either BNT162b2 or mRNA-1273. A total of 10 COVID-19 convalescent patients and several SARS-CoV-2-naive healthy vaccine recipients were included in the full study. SARS-CoV-2 spike-specific CD4+ TCR repertoires were compared before and after mRNA vaccination in COVID-19 convalescent patients and in infection-naive vaccine recipients. Cultures from other donors in the study were sequenced with the Oncomine TCR Beta short-read assay on an Illumina iSeq 100.

About this clone itself: Its antigen specificity is not known. Base-call qualities are not available, and no considerably larger clone is one nucleotide away.

CDR1 is given as LNHNV and CDR2 as YYDKDF, both from the germline V gene (reference sequence). V sheds 9 bases and J sheds 6 bases, leaving 18 bases between their ends. From the cysteine through the phenylalanine, the CDR3 covers 14 amino acids. CDR3 DNA is the only sequence kept; it has 42 bases, read in frame from the first base. Receptor libraries were prepared by the immunoSEQ multiplex PCR assay. DNA from the cultured and isolated CD4+ T cells underwent TCR beta CDR3 sequencing. In the original analysis: The analysis removed non-productive TCR sequences, trimmed reads to the CDR3 region, and retained only CDR3s that were 7 or more amino acids long. Antigen-specific clonotypes were identified with the MANAFEST web app by comparing expansion in peptide wells against reference cultures. Positive clones required FDR<0.05 expansion versus reference and all other wells, odds ratio above 5, and frequency above 0.1% in two replicate wells. Clonotypes significantly expanded in SARS-CoV-2 spike wells and in at least one common cold coronavirus spike condition were defined as cross-reactive. CDR3 similarity was assessed by Levenshtein distance using the stringdist R package, and unrooted trees were constructed with ape in R 3.6.1. The clones in this table, taken by TCRdb from immuneACCESS, are in-frame only. Not every clone is retained; where verified, under half of the shortfall comes from an unresolved V gene, and the cause of the rest is unknown. Clonal size and the V and J genes are those of that table, whereas D and trimming came from the DNA. The sample has 62,000 or so clones on record, approximately 80% of them singletons. Of the sample, 10% to 15% is held by the ten largest clones.

The ViraFEST assay stimulated PBMC with viral peptide pools and then used TCR sequencing to identify antigen-specific CD4+ T cell clonotypes by expansion. After less than 13 days of culture, CD4+ T cells were isolated with the EasySep CD4+ T cell isolation kit. Healthy vaccine recipients had no prior SARS-CoV-2 infection, confirmed by negative nucleocapsid antibodies before and after vaccination. Approximately 2.1 million PBMC per well were cultured in IMDM with roughly 5% human AB serum, roughly 10 IU/ml IL-2 and gentamicin, plus 10 ug/ml peptides. On days 3 and 7, half of the culture medium was replaced with fresh IL-2-containing medium. Each peptide stimulation condition was cultured in triplicate wells unless otherwise noted. PBMC were separated from whole blood using Ficoll-Paque Plus gradient centrifugation and were then either cryopreserved at -140C or used fresh. The spike proteins of SARS-CoV-2 and of the common cold coronaviruses HCoV-NL63, HCoV-OC43 and HCoV-229E were spanned by overlapping peptide pools. The QIAamp micro DNA kit was used to extract genomic DNA from the cultured CD4+ T cells.

What the work shows at the level of the full study, not this receptor alone: The study was limited by a small number of convalescent patients and lacked early post-infection timepoints. In healthy vaccine recipients, vaccine-induced clones were almost all SARS-CoV-2 mono-reactive, with only 1 of 255 being cross-reactive with common cold coronaviruses. At late post-vaccination timepoints, both infection-induced and vaccine-induced clones showed marked clonal contraction, consistent with waning T cell responses.

The chain links TRBV15 with TRBJ2-1, and possibly TRBD2, on 6 matching bases. The origin of this receptor is a human donor who received a COVID-19 vaccine. This material consisted of CD4+ T cells from PBMCs cultured with SARS-CoV-2 spike peptides, taken before COVID-19 vaccination. The cell subset or site label corresponds to: SARS-CoV-2 spike overlapping peptide pool stimulation. In nucleotide form, the sequence is TGTGCCACTAGGCGGGGTGTTGGCTTCAATGAGCAGTTCTTC. Its product reads: CATRRGVGFNEQFF.